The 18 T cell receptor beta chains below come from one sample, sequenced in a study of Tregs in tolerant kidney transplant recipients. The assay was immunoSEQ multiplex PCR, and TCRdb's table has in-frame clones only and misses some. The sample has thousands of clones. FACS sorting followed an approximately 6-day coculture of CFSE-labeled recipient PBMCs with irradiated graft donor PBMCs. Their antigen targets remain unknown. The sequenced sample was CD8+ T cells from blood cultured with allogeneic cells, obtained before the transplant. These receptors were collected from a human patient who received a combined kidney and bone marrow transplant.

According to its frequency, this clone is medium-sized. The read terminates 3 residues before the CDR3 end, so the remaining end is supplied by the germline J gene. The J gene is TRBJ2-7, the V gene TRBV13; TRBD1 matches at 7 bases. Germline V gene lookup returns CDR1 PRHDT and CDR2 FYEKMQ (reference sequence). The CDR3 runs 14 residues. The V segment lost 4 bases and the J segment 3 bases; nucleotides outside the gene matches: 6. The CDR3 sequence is CASSSGTASYEQYF. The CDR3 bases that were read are TGTGCCAGCAGCTCGGGGACAGCTAGCTACGAG. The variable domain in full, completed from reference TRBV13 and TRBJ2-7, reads AAGVIQSPRHLIKEKRETATLKCYPIPRHDTVYWYQQGPGQDPQFLISFYEKMQSDKGSIPDRFSAQQFSDYHSELNMSSLELGDSALYFCASSSGTASYEQYFGPGTRLTVT.

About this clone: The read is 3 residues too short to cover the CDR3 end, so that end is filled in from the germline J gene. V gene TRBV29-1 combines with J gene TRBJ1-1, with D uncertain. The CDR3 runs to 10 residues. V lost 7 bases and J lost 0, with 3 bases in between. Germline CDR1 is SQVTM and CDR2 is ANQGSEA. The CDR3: CSAVNTEAFF. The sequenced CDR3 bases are TGCAGCGCCGTGAACACTGAA.

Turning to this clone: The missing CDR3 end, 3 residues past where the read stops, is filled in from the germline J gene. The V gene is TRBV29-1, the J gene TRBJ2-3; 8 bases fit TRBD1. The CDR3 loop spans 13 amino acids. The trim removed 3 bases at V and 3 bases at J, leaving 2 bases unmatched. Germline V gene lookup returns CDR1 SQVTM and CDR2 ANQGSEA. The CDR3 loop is CSVERTGTDTQYF. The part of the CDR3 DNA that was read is TGCAGCGTTGAGAGGACAGGGACAGATACG.

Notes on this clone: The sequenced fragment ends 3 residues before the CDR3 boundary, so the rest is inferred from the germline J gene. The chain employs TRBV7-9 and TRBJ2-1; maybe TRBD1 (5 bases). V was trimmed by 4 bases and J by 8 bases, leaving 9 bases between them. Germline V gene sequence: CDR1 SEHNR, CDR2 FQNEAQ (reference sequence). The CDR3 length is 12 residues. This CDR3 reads CASSSDRYEQFF. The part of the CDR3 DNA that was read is TGTGCCAGCAGCTCAGACAGATATGAG.

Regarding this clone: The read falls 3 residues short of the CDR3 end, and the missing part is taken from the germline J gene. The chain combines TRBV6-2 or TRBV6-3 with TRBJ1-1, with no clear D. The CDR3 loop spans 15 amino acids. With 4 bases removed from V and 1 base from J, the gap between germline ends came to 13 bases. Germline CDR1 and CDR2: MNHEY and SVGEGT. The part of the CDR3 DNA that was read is TGTGCCAGCAGTTTGTACATCCACACGAACACTGAA. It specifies CASSLYIHTNTE. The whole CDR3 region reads CASSLYIHTNTEAFF.

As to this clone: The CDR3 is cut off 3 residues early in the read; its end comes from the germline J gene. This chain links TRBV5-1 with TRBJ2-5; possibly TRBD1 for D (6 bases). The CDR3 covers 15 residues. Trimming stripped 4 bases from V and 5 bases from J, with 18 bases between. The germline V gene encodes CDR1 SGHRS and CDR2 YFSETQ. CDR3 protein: CASSPGTLSRETQYF. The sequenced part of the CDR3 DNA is TGCGCCAGCAGCCCGGGGACACTTTCTAGGGAGACC.

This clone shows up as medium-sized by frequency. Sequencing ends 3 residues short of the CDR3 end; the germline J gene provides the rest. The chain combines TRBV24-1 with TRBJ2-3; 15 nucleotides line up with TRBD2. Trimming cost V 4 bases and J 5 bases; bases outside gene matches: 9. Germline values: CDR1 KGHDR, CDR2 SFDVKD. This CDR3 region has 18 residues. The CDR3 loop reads CATSEGRTSGRAVDTQYF. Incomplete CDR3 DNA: TGTGCCACCAGTGAAGGCCGGACTAGCGGGAGGGCCGTAGATACG.

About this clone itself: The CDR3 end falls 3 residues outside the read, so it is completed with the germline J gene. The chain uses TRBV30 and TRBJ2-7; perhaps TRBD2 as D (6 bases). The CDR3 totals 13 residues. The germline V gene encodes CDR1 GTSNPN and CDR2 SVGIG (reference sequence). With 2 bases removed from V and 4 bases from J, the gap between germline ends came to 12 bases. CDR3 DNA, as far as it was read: TGTGCCTGGAGTTACGGGGACTCTTACGAG. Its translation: CAWSYGDSYE. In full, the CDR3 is CAWSYGDSYEQYF.

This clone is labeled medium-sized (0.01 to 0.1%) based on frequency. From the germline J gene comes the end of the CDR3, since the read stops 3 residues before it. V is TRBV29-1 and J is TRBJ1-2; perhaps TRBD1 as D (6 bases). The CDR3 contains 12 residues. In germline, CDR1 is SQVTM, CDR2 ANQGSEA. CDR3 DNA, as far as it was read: TGCGCCGTTAGAGACAGGATCTATGGC. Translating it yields CAVRDRIYG. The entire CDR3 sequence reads CAVRDRIYGYTF.

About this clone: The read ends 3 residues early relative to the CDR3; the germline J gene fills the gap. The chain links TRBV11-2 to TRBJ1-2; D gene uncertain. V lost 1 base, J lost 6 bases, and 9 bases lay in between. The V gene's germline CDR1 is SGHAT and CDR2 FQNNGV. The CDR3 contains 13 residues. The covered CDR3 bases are TGTGCCAGCAGCTTAGCGGAGCGGAATGGC. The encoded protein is CASSLAERNG. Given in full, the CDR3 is CASSLAERNGYTF. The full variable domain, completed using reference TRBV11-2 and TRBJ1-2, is EAGVAQSPRYKIIEKRQSVAFWCNPISGHATLYWYQQILGQGPKLLIQFQNNGVVDDSQLPKDRFSAERLKGVDSTLKIQPAKLEDSAVYLCASSLAERNGYTFGSGTRLTVV.

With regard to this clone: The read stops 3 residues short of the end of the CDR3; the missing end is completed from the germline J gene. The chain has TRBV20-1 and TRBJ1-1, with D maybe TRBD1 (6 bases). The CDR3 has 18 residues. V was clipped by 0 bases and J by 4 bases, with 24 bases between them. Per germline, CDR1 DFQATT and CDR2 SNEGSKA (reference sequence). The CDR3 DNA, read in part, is TGCAGTGCTAGAGATCGGGGGGCTGGAACACTGGGGGGCACTGAA. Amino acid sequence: CSARDRGAGTLGGTE. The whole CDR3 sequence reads CSARDRGAGTLGGTEAFF.

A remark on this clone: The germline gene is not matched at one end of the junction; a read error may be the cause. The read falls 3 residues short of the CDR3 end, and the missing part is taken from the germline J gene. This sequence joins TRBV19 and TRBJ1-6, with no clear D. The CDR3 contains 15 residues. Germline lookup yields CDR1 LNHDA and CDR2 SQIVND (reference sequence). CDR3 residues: CPSSSSLGLGSPLHF. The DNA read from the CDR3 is TGTCCCAGTAGTAGTTCTCTAGGATTGGGTTCACCC.

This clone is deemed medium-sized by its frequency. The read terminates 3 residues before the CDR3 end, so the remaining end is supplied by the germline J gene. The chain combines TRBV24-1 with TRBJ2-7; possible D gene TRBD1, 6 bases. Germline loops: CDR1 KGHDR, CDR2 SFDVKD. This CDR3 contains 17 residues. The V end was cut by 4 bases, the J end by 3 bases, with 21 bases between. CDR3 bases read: TGTGCCACCAGTGAGAGATCACCCCGGGACAACCTCTACGAG. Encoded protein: CATSERSPRDNLYE. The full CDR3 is CATSERSPRDNLYEQYF.

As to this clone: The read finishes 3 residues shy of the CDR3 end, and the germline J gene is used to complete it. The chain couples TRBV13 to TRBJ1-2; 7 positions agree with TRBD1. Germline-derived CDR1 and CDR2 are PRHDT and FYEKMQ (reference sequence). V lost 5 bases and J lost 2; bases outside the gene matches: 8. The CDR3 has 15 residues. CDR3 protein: CASSLGSRGNYGYTF. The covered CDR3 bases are TGTGCCAGCAGCCTTGGGAGCAGGGGGAACTATGGC.

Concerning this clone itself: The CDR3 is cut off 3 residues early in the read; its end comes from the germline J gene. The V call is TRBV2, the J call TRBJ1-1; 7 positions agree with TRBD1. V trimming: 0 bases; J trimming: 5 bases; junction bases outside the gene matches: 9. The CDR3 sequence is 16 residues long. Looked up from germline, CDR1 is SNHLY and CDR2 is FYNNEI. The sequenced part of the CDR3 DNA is TGTGCCAGCAGTGAAGCAGGTAGGGGGCGGGGTACTGAA. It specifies CASSEAGRGRGTE. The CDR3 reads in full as CASSEAGRGRGTEAFF.

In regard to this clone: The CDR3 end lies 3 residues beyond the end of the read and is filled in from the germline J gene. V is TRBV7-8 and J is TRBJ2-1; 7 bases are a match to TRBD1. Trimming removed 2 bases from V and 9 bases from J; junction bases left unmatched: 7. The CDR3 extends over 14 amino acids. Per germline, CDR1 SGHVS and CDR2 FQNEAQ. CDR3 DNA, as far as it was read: TGTGCCAGCAGCTTATGGACAGGTCCTCGTGAG. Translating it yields CASSLWTGPRE. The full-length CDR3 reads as CASSLWTGPREQFF.

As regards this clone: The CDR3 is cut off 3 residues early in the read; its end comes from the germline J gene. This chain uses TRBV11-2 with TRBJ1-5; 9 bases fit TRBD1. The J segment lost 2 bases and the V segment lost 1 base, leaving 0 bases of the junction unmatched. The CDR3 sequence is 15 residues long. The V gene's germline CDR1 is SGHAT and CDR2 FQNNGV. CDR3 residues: CASSLGTGGNQPQHF. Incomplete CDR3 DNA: TGTGCCAGCAGCTTAGGGACAGGGGGCAATCAGCCC. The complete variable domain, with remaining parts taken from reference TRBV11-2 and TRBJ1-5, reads EAGVAQSPRYKIIEKRQSVAFWCNPISGHATLYWYQQILGQGPKLLIQFQNNGVVDDSQLPKDRFSAERLKGVDSTLKIQPAKLEDSAVYLCASSLGTGGNQPQHFGDGTRLSIL.

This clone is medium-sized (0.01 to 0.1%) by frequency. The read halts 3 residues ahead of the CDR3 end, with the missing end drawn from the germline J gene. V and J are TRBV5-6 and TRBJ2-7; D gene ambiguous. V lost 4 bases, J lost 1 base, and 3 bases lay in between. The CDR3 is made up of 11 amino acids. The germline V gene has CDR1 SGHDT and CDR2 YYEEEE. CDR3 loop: CASSQSYEQYF. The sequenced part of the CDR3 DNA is TGTGCCAGCAGCCAGTCCTACGAG.